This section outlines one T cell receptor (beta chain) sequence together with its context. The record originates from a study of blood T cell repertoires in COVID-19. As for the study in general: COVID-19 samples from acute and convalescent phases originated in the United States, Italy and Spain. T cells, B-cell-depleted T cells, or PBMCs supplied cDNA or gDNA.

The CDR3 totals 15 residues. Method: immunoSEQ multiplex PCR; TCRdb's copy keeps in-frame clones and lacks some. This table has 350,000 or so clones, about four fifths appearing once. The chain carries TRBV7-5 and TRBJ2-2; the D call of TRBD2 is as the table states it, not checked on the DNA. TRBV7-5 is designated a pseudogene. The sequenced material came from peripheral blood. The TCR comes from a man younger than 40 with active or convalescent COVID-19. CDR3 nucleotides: TGTGCCACCCCGAGCGGGGGGGCGAACACCGGGGAGCTGTTTTTT. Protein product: CATPSGGANTGELFF.